This note documents a single TCR beta chain sequence. Its antigen is not known. Stated treatment: oral pan-JAK inhibitor, 5-10 mg twice daily. Collected material from alopecia areata patients comprised lesional scalp punch biopsies and peripheral blood. As the sequencing template, cDNA was produced by extracting RNA and reverse transcribing it. Profiled with immunoSEQ multiplex PCR; TCRdb holds only in-frame clones, not every one. The repertoire consists of 110,000 or so clones, with roughly 63% occurring once and the leading ten covering just under 30%. This CDR3 has 14 residues. V lost 5 bases and J 1 base, leaving 11 bases between the germline ends. The germline CDR1 and CDR2 sequences are MNHEY and SMNVEV (reference sequence). The entry originates in a study of CD8+ T cells in alopecia areata. Study-wide results and limits: There were many expanded lesional clones persisting in scalp and blood during tofacitinib. Association of baseline CD8+ expansion with response is uncertain owing to one nonresponder.

Sequences were derived from CD8+ T cells sorted from blood, sampled at week 4, from a patient treated with tofacitinib. The chain carries TRBV27 and TRBJ2-5; weak D call: TRBD2 (6 bases). This TCR was sampled from a human donor with alopecia areata. CDR3 residues: CASSPGLGQETQYF. The CDR3, as DNA: TGTGCCAGCAGTCCGGGACTGGGCCAAGAGACCCAGTACTTC.